The sequence of this T cell receptor (beta chain) was determined in a study of shared clonotypes between healthy human individuals. General study results and limits: Blood alone was sampled, and tissue repertoires likely differ.

This clone showed up just a few times. Its antigen remains unidentified. The germline V and J ends were trimmed by 6 bases and 2 bases, with 13 bases remaining between them. CDR1 MGHDK and CDR2 SYGVNS come from the germline V gene. This CDR3 contains 15 residues. Here immunoSEQ multiplex PCR was the method, and the copy in TCRdb shows in-frame clones only, minus some. In the table there are more than 80,000 clones, around 67% of which are singletons. The rearrangement joins TRBV25-1 to TRBJ2-2; the D gene is possibly TRBD2 (5 bases). The TCR was taken from a man aged 30-40 years in good health. Input material: memory CD8+ T cells sorted from blood. Subset defined: CD45RO+ cells pooled with CCR7-negative TemRA cells. The CDR3: CASSDGRGNTGELFF. CDR3 coding DNA: TGTGCCAGCAGCGATGGGAGAGGTAACACCGGGGAGCTGTTTTTT.